The clone carrying this T cell receptor beta chain has at least ten counts. As yet, its antigen is unknown. The sample belongs to a study of T cell repertoires in cytomegalovirus infection. Study in general: TCR beta signatures that were public indicated CMV infection and matching HLA type.

Overall study findings and caveats: Clonotype analysis showed dominance of the ex vivo response by HLA-C-restricted CMV-specific TCR beta clonotypes.

Trimming cost V 5 bases and J 9 bases; bases outside gene matches: 12. The CDR3 totals 15 residues. Germline-derived CDR1 and CDR2 are SGHTA and FQGNSA. TCRdb independently ran MiXCR on the reads; one entry per CDR3 protein. The data contain about 450,000 distinct CDR3 sequences, under 40% of them seen just once; the ten biggest clones take up approximately 15%. Sample: PBMCs. The TCR was taken from a human donor in good health (CMV status not recorded). Some clones in this sample may be carry-over from other donors' samples. V is TRBV7-2 and J is TRBJ2-5; 10 bases agree with TRBD2. CDR3: CASSPLAGLKGAQYF. CDR3 coding DNA: TGTGCCAGCAGCCCACTAGCGGGGCTCAAGGGAGCCCAGTACTTC.